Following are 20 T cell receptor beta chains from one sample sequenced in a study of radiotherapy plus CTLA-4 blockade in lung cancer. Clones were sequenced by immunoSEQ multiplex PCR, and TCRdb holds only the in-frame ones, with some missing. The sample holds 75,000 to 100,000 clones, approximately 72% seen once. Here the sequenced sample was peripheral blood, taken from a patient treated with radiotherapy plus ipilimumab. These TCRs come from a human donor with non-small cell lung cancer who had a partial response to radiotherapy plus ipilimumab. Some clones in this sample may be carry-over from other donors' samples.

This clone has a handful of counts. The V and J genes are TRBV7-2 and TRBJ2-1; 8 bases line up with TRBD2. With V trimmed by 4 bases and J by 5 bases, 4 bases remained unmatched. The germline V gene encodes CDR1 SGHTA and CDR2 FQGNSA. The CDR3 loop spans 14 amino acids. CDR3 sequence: CASSSGRGDNEQFF. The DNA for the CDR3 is TGTGCCAGCAGCTCCGGGAGGGGGGACAATGAGCAGTTCTTC. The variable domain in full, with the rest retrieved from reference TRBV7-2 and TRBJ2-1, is GAGVSQSPSNKVTEKGKDVELRCDPISGHTALYWYRQSLGQGLEFLIYFQGNSAPDKSGLPSDRFSAERTGGSVSTLTIQRTQQEDSAVYLCASSSGRGDNEQFFGPGTRLTVL.

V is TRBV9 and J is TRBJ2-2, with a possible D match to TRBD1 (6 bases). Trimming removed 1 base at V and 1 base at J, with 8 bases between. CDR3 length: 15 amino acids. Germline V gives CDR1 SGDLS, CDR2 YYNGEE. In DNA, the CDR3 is TGTGCCAGCAGCGTATTAGGGGGGAACACCGGGGAGCTGTTTTTT. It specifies CASSVLGGNTGELFF.

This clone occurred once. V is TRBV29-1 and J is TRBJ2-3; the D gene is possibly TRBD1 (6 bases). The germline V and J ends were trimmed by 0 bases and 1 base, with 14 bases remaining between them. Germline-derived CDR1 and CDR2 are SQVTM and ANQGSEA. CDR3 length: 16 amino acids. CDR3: CSVEEIQGVRTDTQYF. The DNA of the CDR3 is TGCAGCGTTGAAGAGATACAGGGTGTGCGCACAGATACGCAGTATTTT.

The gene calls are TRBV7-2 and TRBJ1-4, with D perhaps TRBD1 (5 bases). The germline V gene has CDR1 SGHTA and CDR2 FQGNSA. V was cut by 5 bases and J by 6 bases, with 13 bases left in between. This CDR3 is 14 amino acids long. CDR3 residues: CASSPAGRYEKLFF. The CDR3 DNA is TGTGCCAGCAGCCCGGCGGGACGGTATGAAAAACTGTTTTTT.

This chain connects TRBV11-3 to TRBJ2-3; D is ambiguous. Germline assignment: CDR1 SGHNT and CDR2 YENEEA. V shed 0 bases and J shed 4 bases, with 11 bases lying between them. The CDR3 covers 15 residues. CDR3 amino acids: CASSLDPSRSDTQYF. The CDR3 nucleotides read TGTGCCAGCAGCTTAGATCCCTCGCGGTCAGATACGCAGTATTTT.

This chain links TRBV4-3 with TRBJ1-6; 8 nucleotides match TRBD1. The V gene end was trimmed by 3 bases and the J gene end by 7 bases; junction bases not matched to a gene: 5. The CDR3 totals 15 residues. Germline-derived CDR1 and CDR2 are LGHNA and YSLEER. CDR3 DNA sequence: TGCGCCAGCAGCCAGGCCAACAGGGGGAATTCACCCCTCCACTTT. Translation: CASSQANRGNSPLHF.

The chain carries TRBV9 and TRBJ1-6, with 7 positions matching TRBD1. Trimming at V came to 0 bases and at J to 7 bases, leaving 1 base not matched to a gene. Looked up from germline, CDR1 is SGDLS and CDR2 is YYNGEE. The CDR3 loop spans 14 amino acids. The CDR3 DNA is TGTGCCAGCAGCGTAGGAGGGGGCAATTCACCCCTCCACTTT. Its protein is CASSVGGGNSPLHF.

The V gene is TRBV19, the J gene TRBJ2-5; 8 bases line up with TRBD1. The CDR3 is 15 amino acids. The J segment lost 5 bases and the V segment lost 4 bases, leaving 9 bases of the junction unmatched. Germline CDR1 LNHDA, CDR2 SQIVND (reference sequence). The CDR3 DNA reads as TGTGCCAGTAGTAGCCGGGAACAGGGGGTGGAGACCCAGTACTTC. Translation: CASSSREQGVETQYF.

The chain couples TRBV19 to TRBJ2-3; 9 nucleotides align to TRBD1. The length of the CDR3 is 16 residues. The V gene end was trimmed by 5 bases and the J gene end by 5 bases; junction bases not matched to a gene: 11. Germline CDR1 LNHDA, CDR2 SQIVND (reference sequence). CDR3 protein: CASSFSPGQGGDTQYF. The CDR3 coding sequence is TGTGCCAGTAGTTTTTCACCGGGACAGGGCGGAGATACGCAGTATTTT.

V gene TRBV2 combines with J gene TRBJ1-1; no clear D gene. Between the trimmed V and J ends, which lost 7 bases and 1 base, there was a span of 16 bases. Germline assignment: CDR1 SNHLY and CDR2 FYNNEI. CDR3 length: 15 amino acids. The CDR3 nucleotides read TGTGCCAGCACTCTCACGCGGCAGCAGAACACTGAAGCTTTCTTT. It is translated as CASTLTRQQNTEAFF.

DNA for the CDR3: TGTGCCAGCAGCCCAGGAGGGGCAGCTCGTGGCTACACCTTC. It is translated as CASSPGGAARGYTF. This chain joins TRBV7-6 and TRBJ1-2, with D possibly matching TRBD1 (5 bases). This CDR3 comprises 14 residues. Trimming took 5 bases from V and 7 from J, leaving 17 bases between them. Germline V gene lookup returns CDR1 SGHVS and CDR2 FNYEAQ.

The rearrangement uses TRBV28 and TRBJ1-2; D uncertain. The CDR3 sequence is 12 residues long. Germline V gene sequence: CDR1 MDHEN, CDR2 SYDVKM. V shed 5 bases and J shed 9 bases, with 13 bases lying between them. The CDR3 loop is CASSLQDFSYTF. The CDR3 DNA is TGTGCCAGCAGTCTCCAGGACTTTAGCTACACCTTC.

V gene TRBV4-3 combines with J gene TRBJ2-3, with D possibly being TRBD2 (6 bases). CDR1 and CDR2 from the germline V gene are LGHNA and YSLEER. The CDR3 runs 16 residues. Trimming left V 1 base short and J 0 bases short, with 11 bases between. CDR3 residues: CASSQGLGGSTDTQYF. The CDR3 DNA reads TGCGCCAGCAGCCAAGGCCTAGGAGGGAGCACAGATACGCAGTATTTT.

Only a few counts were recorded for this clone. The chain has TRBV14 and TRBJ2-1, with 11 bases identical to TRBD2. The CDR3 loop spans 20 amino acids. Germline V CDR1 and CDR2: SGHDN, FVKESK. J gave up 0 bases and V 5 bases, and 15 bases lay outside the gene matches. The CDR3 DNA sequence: TGTGCCAGCAGCGCTCCTTTGACTAGCGGGGTTATGAGCTCCTACAATGAGCAGTTCTTC. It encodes CASSAPLTSGVMSSYNEQFF.

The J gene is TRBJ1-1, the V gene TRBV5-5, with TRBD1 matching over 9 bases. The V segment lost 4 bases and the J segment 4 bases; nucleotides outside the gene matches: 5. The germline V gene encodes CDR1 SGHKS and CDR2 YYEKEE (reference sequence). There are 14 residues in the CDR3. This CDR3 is CASSRTGEGTEAFF. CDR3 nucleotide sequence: TGTGCCAGCAGCCGGACAGGGGAGGGCACTGAAGCTTTCTTT.

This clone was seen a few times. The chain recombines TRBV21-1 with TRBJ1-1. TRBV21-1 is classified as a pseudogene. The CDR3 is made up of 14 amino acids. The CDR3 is CASSSGETNTEAFF. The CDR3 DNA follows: TGTGCCAGCAGCTCGGGTGAGACCAACACTGAAGCTTTCTTT.

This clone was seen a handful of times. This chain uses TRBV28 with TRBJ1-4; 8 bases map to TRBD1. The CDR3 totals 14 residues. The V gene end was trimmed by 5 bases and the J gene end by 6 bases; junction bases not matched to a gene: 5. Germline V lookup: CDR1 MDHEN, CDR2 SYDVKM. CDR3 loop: CASSVRTGHEKLFF. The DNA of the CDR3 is TGTGCCAGCAGTGTCAGGACAGGGCATGAAAAACTGTTTTTT. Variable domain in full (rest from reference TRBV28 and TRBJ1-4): DVKVTQSSRYLVKRTGEKVFLECVQDMDHENMFWYRQDPGLGLRLIYFSYDVKMKEKGDIPEGYSVSREKKERFSLILESASTNQTSMYLCASSVRTGHEKLFFGSGTQLSVL.

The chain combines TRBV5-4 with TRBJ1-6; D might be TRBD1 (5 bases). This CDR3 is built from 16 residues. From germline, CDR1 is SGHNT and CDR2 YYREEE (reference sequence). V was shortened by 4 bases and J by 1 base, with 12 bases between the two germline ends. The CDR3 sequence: CASSAKQVSYNSPLHF. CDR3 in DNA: TGTGCCAGCAGCGCAAAACAGGTTTCCTATAATTCACCCCTCCACTTT.

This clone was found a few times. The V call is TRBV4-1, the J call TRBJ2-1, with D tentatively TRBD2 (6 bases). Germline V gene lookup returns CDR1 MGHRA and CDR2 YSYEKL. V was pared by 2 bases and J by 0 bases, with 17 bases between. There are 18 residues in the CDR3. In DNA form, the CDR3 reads TGCGCCAGCAGCCAAAGGACGGGAGTGGGGAGCTCCTACAATGAGCAGTTCTTC. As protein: CASSQRTGVGSSYNEQFF.

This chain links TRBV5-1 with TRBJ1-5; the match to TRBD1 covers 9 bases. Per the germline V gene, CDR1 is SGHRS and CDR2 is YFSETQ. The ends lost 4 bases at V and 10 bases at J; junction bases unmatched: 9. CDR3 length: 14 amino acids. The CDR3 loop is CASSPDRGNYPQHF. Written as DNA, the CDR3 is TGCGCCAGCAGCCCGGACAGGGGAAATTATCCCCAGCATTTT.